The sequence of this TCR beta chain was determined in a study of shared clonotypes between healthy human individuals (dated by TCRdb to 2018 to 2021). For the study in its entirety: The cohort included a few men and a couple of women between 18 and 49 years of age. For each donor, CD4 naive and CD4 memory were each given three plates, CD8 naive was given two plates, and CD8 memory was given one plate. To estimate repertoire size and how much clonotype sharing occurs between individuals, the study deeply sequenced the blood TCR repertoires of about five healthy adults. To increase sequencing depth and limit assay-specific biases, different laboratories used diverse techniques to prepare libraries and sequence TCR repertoires. Leukapheresis yielded between about 0.9 and 9 billion PBMCs per donor. The research as a whole found: The small number of donors limited the genetic and exposure-history diversity represented. Sampling was limited to blood, and TCR repertoires in tissue likely differ from TCR repertoires in blood. Incomplete sequencing was indicated by rarefaction of sorted-subset datasets, despite the large sequencing depth. Higher generation probabilities were observed for clonotypes shared by all four sorted-subset donors than for non-shared clonotypes. Naive subsets generally had larger estimated clonotype richness than memory subsets. Pairwise subsampling indicated that sequencing depth was expected to affect the degree of clonotype sharing among donors. Approximately 5% of naive CD4, 3.5% of naive CD8, approximately 2% of memory CD4, and approximately 0.4% of memory CD8 clonotypes were shared across a few donors.

Donors were healthy HIV-negative adults with no recently reported acute infections or vaccinations. Every donor was a Caucasian adult residing in Nashville, Tennessee, USA. Magnetic negative selection was used to enrich CD4+ T cells, after which naive cells were positively selected on CD45RA and the negative fraction became the memory subset. After blood collection by leukapheresis, PBMCs were isolated using Ficoll-Histopaque density gradient centrifugation and then cryopreserved in the vapor phase of liquid nitrogen. Analytical flow cytometry was used to check the purity and quantity of each magnetically sorted T cell population. Genomic DNA was isolated from every sorted fraction and measured by UV absorbance on a Nanodrop 2000c. Details on this clone: What this receptor recognizes is not known. Base qualities were left out, and no much larger clone turns up one base away.

TCR CDR3 regions were amplified from genomic DNA by multiplex PCR using the deep immunoSEQ assay. Extracted genomic DNA from each cell subset was spread evenly across all wells of several immunoSEQ 96-well plates, with each plate serving as a replicate. Each replicate PCR for sorted subsets received around 200 ng genomic DNA, equal to roughly 30,000 T cell genomes. The purified libraries were quantified using a Qubit 3.0 fluorometer, sized with a Bioanalyzer 2100, and then quantified again using the KAPA Library Quantification kit. Each immunoSEQ 96-well plate was sequenced on its own single-read 150-cycle Illumina NextSeq 550 flow cell. Concerning the study's data processing: Because the immunoSEQ output held only junctional sequences and lacked quality scores, the filtering could not match the filtering applied to full-length reads. Sequences were annotated with PyIR, a Python wrapper for IgBLAST v1.9, using IMGT germline references to assign V/J genes and CDR3. Reads were removed for weak V/J assignments (E-value above 1e-6), missing CDR3, stop codons, out-of-frame junctions, or ambiguous translated residues. V3J clonotypes were defined as sequences sharing the same inferred V gene, J gene, and CDR3 amino acid sequence. The percentage overlap between two repertoires was calculated by dividing the number of shared unique clonotypes by the size of the smaller repertoire. Three approaches were used to assess repertoire richness: RTK rarefaction, the Chao1 estimator, and Recon v2.1 estimates of unobserved clonotypes. For all TCRbeta clonotypes obtained by the gDNA method from several donors, generation probabilities were computed with OLGA. Imported from immuneACCESS, the table was reduced by TCRdb to in-frame sequences with V and J called. These copies leave out some clones; in studies compared against another copy, an unresolved V gene accounts for under half, and the cause of the remainder is not known. The V and J calls and clone size are taken from that table; D and trimming were inferred from the DNA. This sample lists millions of clones; 80% to 95% were detected once. 0.35% to 0.5% of the sample lies in the top ten.

Reading from cysteine to phenylalanine, the CDR3 counts 16 amino acids. Kept here is only the CDR3 DNA, which spans 48 bases and is read in frame from base 1. V gives up 6 bases and J gives up 4 bases, and the segment between their germline ends measures 21 bases. The germline V gene encodes CDR1 SNHLY and CDR2 FYNNEI. This TCR was recovered from a man younger than 35 in good health. Some clones in this sample may be carry-over from other donors' samples. The source material was naive CD4+ T cells from PBMCs. This specimen's cell subset or site label, per the study, means: CD45RA+ positively selected. The chain was built from TRBV2 and TRBJ2-5; the D gene lacks a confident call. The CDR3 protein is CASSRRTVTVGETQYF. The nucleotide sequence reads as follows: TGTGCCAGCAGCAGAAGGACCGTAACGGTGGGAGAGACCCAGTACTTC. With the rest looked up from the reference TRBV2 and TRBJ2-5 genes rather than sequenced, the full variable domain is EPEVTQTPSHQVTQMGQEVILRCVPISNHLYFYWYRQILGQKVEFLVSFYNNEISEKSEIFDDQFSVERPDGSNFTLKIRSTKLEDSAMYFCASSRRTVTVGETQYFGPGTRLLVL.